This TCR beta chain was observed in a study of T-cell reconstitution after alpha-beta-depleted transplantation in children. Overall study results and limits: Hyperexpanded clones declined; after one year, newly produced T cells mostly supplied diversity. After transplant, at about two months, alpha-beta T cells were reportedly derived from several hundred expanded graft clones. Surviving recipient T cells and intrathymic progenitors accounted for some patients' high TCRbeta diversity at day 60.

This CDR3 spans 14 amino acids. CDR1 is KGHSH, CDR2 LQKENI, per germline. Trimming removed 4 bases from V and 3 bases from J, with 12 bases in between. This clonotype was counted ten times or more. Its antigen is undetermined. The CDR3 end shows no conserved phenylalanine or tryptophan, and so a read error is likely. Construction of the TCRbeta library involved unique molecular identifiers. In TCRdb, the PCR reads were re-called with MiXCR into one record per CDR3 protein. The sample carries 40,000 to 60,000 distinct CDR3 sequences, about a tenth recorded once. Sequencing used PBMCs, mostly from graft donor cells, obtained 60 days after TCRalphabeta/CD19-depleted stem cell transplant. The chain links TRBV18 to TRBJ1-1, with D tentatively TRBD1 (6 bases). The source of this sequence is a male patient aged 2 to 9 who had a stem cell transplant for chronic granulomatous disease, so the T cells may come from the graft donor. CDR3 nucleotide sequence: TGTGCCAGCTCACGAAGCACAGGGTACACTGAAGCTTTCCTT. It encodes CASSRSTGYTEAFL.